The 28 T cell receptor beta chains below all came from one sample that was sequenced in a study of blood T cell repertoires in COVID-19. Measured with immunoSEQ multiplex PCR; TCRdb has only the in-frame clones, and not every one. The sample lists 60,000 to 90,000 clones; around 67% were seen once. The sample was peripheral blood. These receptors were collected from a human donor with acute or convalescent COVID-19. The donor label of this sample is uncertain.

The CDR3 sequence: CASSDLTGSYNEQFF. In DNA form, the CDR3 reads TGTGCCAGCAGTGACCTGACAGGGTCCTACAATGAGCAGTTCTTC. The genes are TRBV2 and TRBJ2-1; 7 nucleotides match TRBD1. CDR3 length: 15 amino acids. Germline CDR1 SNHLY, CDR2 FYNNEI. V dropped 3 bases and J dropped 1; count of bases not matched to a gene: 3. Combining the CDR3 with reference TRBV2 and TRBJ2-1 gives the whole variable domain EPEVTQTPSHQVTQMGQEVILRCVPISNHLYFYWYRQILGQKVEFLVSFYNNEISEKSEIFDDQFSVERPDGSNFTLKIRSTKLEDSAMYFCASSDLTGSYNEQFFGPGTRLTVL.

J is TRBJ1-2 and V is TRBV7-2, with D tentatively TRBD1 (6 bases). CDR1 SGHTA and CDR2 FQGNSA come from the germline V gene. The CDR3 has 16 residues. The V and J ends lost 8 bases and 0 bases respectively, with 19 bases between them. The CDR3 loop is CASAPRGGATNYGYTF. CDR3 nucleotides: TGTGCCAGCGCCCCGCGGGGGGGGGCGACTAACTATGGCTACACCTTC.

The chain couples TRBV6-1 to TRBJ1-6; D is unresolved. The CDR3 totals 14 residues. Germline V lookup: CDR1 MNHNS, CDR2 SASEGT. Trimming left V 2 bases short and J 7 bases short, with 9 bases between. The CDR3 reads CASSEWAWNSPLHF. For the CDR3, the DNA is TGTGCCAGCAGTGAATGGGCATGGAATTCACCCCTCCACTTT.

The genes are TRBV18 and TRBJ2-1; D gene uncertain. V was pared by 2 bases and J by 9 bases, with 11 bases between. This CDR3 has 13 amino acids. Germline V lookup: CDR1 KGHSH, CDR2 LQKENI. The CDR3 loop is CASSPGVRGEQFF. The CDR3 DNA follows: TGTGCCAGCTCACCAGGTGTTCGAGGTGAGCAGTTCTTC.

This chain uses TRBV7-2 with TRBJ2-3; D is perhaps TRBD2 (5 bases). V lost 5 bases and J lost 1, with 10 bases in between. Germline V CDR1 and CDR2: SGHTA, FQGNSA. The CDR3 spans 14 residues. The chain's CDR3 is CASSLQRGTDTQYF. CDR3 DNA: TGTGCCAGCAGCCTGCAGAGGGGCACAGATACGCAGTATTTT.

This sequence joins TRBV6-4 and TRBJ2-1, with 7 positions matching TRBD1. The CDR3 sequence is 15 residues long. The V segment lost 3 bases and the J segment 4 bases; nucleotides outside the gene matches: 6. CDR1 and CDR2 (germline): MRHNA, SNTAGT. The DNA for the CDR3 is TGTGCCAGCAGTGAGCCCCGCAGGGGGTACAATGAGCAGTTCTTC. As protein: CASSEPRRGYNEQFF.

The CDR3 bases are TGTGCCAGCAGCCAAGGCCAGGGTTCCTACGAGCAGTACTTC. This sequence encodes CASSQGQGSYEQYF. The chain recombines TRBV4-2 with TRBJ2-7, with D maybe TRBD1 (5 bases). The CDR3 loop spans 14 amino acids. Trimming stripped 1 base from V and 1 base from J, with 8 bases between. Germline V gene sequence: CDR1 LGHNA, CDR2 YNFKEQ.

The sample holds a few counts of this clone. CDR3 in amino acids: CASSYRGAQHF. CDR3 nucleotide sequence: TGTGCCAGCAGTTATCGGGGGGCCCAGCATTTT. This chain links TRBV6-5 with TRBJ1-5, with D maybe TRBD1 (5 bases). Germline CDR1 MNHEY, CDR2 SVGAGI. CDR3 size: 11 residues. Between the trimmed V and J ends, which lost 3 bases and 11 bases, there was a span of 8 bases.

The chain is built from TRBV18 and TRBJ1-1; no firm D call. Germline loops: CDR1 KGHSH, CDR2 LQKENI. The CDR3 extends over 13 amino acids. Trimming took 0 bases from V and 5 from J, leaving 7 bases between them. The chain's CDR3 is CASSPPIQTEAFF. The CDR3 nucleotides are TGTGCCAGCTCACCACCCATCCAGACTGAAGCTTTCTTT. Full variable domain (remainder filled in from reference TRBV18 and TRBJ1-1): NAGVMQNPRHLVRRRGQEARLRCSPMKGHSHVYWYRQLPEEGLKFMVYLQKENIIDESGMPKERFSAEFPKEGPSILRIQQVVRGDSAAYFCASSPPIQTEAFFGQGTRLTVV.

This clone was observed a few times. This rearrangement joins TRBV28 to TRBJ2-7, with D possibly being TRBD1 (5 bases). V was shortened by 5 bases and J by 2 bases, with 13 bases between the two germline ends. Germline V gives CDR1 MDHEN, CDR2 SYDVKM. This CDR3 comprises 14 residues. The CDR3 is CASSPQRGTYEQYV. As DNA, the CDR3 is TGTGCCAGCAGTCCTCAAAGGGGCACCTACGAGCAGTACGTC.

The chain links TRBV25-1 to TRBJ1-3, with D unresolved. Germline CDR1 is MGHDK and CDR2 is SYGVNS. The CDR3 has 14 amino acids. V was pared by 1 base and J by 0 bases, with 4 bases between. CDR3 in amino acids: CASSEWSSGNTIYF. CDR3 in DNA: TGTGCCAGCAGTGAATGGAGCTCTGGAAACACCATATATTTT.

This clone turned up a few times. The rearrangement links TRBV7-9 to TRBJ1-3; the match to TRBD1 covers 8 bases. Per the germline V gene, CDR1 is SEHNR and CDR2 is FQNEAQ (reference sequence). The CDR3 covers 15 residues. V lost 5 bases, J lost 2 bases, and 5 bases stayed unmatched. CDR3 coding DNA: TGTGCCAGCAGCAGATCGACAGGGGCTGGAAACACCATATATTTT. Translation gives CASSRSTGAGNTIYF.

This clone was observed a single time. The CDR3: CASSPGLLTEAFF. The CDR3 DNA follows: TGTGCCAGCAGCCCAGGGTTGCTCACTGAAGCTTTCTTT. The chain links TRBV14 to TRBJ1-1, with TRBD1 as a possible D gene (5 bases). The CDR3 runs 13 residues. V lost 4 bases and J lost 4, with 10 bases in between. Germline V lookup: CDR1 SGHDN, CDR2 FVKESK.

The sample holds one count of this clone. CDR3: CASSRTTPGPWYTEAFF. CDR3 nucleotide sequence: TGTGCCAGCAGCCGAACGACCCCGGGTCCATGGTACACTGAAGCTTTCTTT. This chain links TRBV7-8 with TRBJ1-1; D is uncertain. Germline lookup yields CDR1 SGHVS and CDR2 FQNEAQ. The V end lost 5 bases, the J end lost 3 bases, and 22 bases lay between the germline ends. CDR3 size: 17 residues.

CDR3 nucleotides: TGTGCCAGCAGTCGCTGGGCGGGGACTTACAATGAGCAGTTCTTC. Protein product: CASSRWAGTYNEQFF. This chain connects TRBV27 to TRBJ2-1; perhaps TRBD2 as D (6 bases). The V gene's germline CDR1 is MNHEY and CDR2 SMNVEV (reference sequence). CDR3 length: 15 amino acids. Trimming took 5 bases from V and 4 from J, leaving 15 bases between them.

The V and J genes are TRBV28 and TRBJ1-4, with 7 bases aligning to TRBD1. The length of the CDR3 is 16 residues. Germline-derived CDR1 and CDR2 are MDHEN and SYDVKM. Trimming removed 7 bases from V and 2 bases from J; junction bases left unmatched: 10. DNA for the CDR3: TGTGCCAGCACCGAGACAGGGCTAAAGACTAATGAAAAACTGTTTTTT. This encodes CASTETGLKTNEKLFF.

This clone was recorded once. This rearrangement joins TRBV7-8 to TRBJ2-7, with 9 bases fitting TRBD2. CDR1 is SGHVS, CDR2 FQNEAQ, per germline. There are 17 residues in the CDR3. Trimming cost V 3 bases and J 6 bases; bases outside gene matches: 15. The CDR3 sequence is CASSLLAGSTRAPEQYF. The CDR3 DNA reads as TGTGCCAGCAGCTTGCTAGCGGGAAGCACCCGGGCCCCCGAGCAGTACTTC. Using reference TRBV7-8 and TRBJ2-7 for the parts outside the CDR3, the full variable domain is GAGVSQSPRYKVAKRGQDVALRCDPISGHVSLFWYQQALGQGPEFLTYFQNEAQLDKSGLPSDRFFAERPEGSVSTLKIQRTQQEDSAVYLCASSLLAGSTRAPEQYFGPGTRLTVT.

The chain links TRBV5-4 to TRBJ1-3; 9 bases fit TRBD1. With V trimmed by 0 bases and J by 0 bases, 4 bases remained unmatched. The V gene's germline CDR1 is SGHNT and CDR2 YYREEE (reference sequence). This CDR3 has 17 amino acids. DNA for the CDR3: TGTGCCAGCAGCTTGGGTGGACAGGGGCTCTCTGGAAACACCATATATTTT. Translation gives CASSLGGQGLSGNTIYF.

The chain is built from TRBV19 and TRBJ1-5, with D possibly TRBD1 on 5 matching bases. CDR3 size: 15 residues. The V gene's germline CDR1 is LNHDA and CDR2 SQIVND (reference sequence). The V and J ends lost 6 bases and 6 bases respectively, with 18 bases between them. The CDR3 sequence: CASRASGGKAQPQHF. CDR3 coding DNA: TGTGCCAGTAGGGCCTCGGGGGGTAAAGCTCAGCCCCAGCATTTT.

The gene calls are TRBV5-6 and TRBJ2-3; 11 bases agree with TRBD2. Germline CDR1 and CDR2: SGHDT and YYEEEE. V dropped 3 bases and J dropped 6; count of bases not matched to a gene: 0. CDR3 length: 13 amino acids. The CDR3 coding sequence is TGTGCCAGCAGCTCTAGCGGGAGGGATACGCAGTATTTT. This encodes CASSSSGRDTQYF.

This chain links TRBV2 with TRBJ2-3, with D possibly being TRBD1 (6 bases). The CDR3 consists of 14 residues. Trimming cost V 6 bases and J 5 bases, with 15 bases left between them. Germline loops: CDR1 SNHLY, CDR2 FYNNEI. The CDR3 DNA reads TGTGCCAGCAGGGGCTGGGGGCTAGGAGATACGCAGTATTTT. It translates to CASRGWGLGDTQYF.

V is TRBV14 and J is TRBJ1-3; D gene uncertain. Trimming cost V 3 bases and J 3 bases, with 12 bases left between them. Germline CDR1 reads SGHDN; CDR2 reads FVKESK. This CDR3 contains 15 residues. CDR3: CASSHGVERGNTIYF. The CDR3 DNA reads TGTGCCAGCAGCCACGGGGTTGAACGTGGAAACACCATATATTTT.

This clone was seen a few times. This chain links TRBV29-1 with TRBJ1-1; 7 nucleotides line up with TRBD1. The CDR3 spans 13 residues. V lost 4 bases to trimming and J lost 4 bases; unmatched junction nucleotides: 6. Germline V gene sequence: CDR1 SQVTM, CDR2 ANQGSEA. CDR3 DNA sequence: TGCAGCGTTGTAGGGGGCGGTAGCACTGAAGCTTTCTTT. Protein sequence: CSVVGGGSTEAFF. Full variable domain (rest looked up from reference TRBV29-1 and TRBJ1-1): SAVISQKPSRDICQRGTSLTIQCQVDSQVTMMFWYRQQPGQSLTLIATANQGSEATYESGFVIDKFPISRPNLTFSTLTVSNMSPEDSSIYLCSVVGGGSTEAFFGQGTRLTVV.

V usage is TRBV3-1 (or the pseudogene TRBV3-2) and J usage is TRBJ1-6; the match to TRBD1 covers 8 bases. The ends lost 4 bases at V and 10 bases at J; junction bases unmatched: 9. This CDR3 has 15 amino acids. Germline values: CDR1 LGHDT, CDR2 YNNKEL (reference sequence). The CDR3 coding sequence is TGTGCCAGCAGCCCAATTCAGGGGGCGCAGTCACCCCTCCACTTT. Translation: CASSPIQGAQSPLHF.

V gene TRBV28 combines with J gene TRBJ1-5; unclear D gene. The ends were cut back, 3 bases at V and 10 bases at J, with 13 bases in the middle. CDR3 length: 13 residues. Looked up from germline, CDR1 is MDHEN and CDR2 is SYDVKM. The CDR3 coding sequence is TGTGCCAGCAGTTTGACCCCCGGCGGACCCCAGCATTTT. Translation: CASSLTPGGPQHF.

The rearrangement joins TRBV7-2 to TRBJ2-7; 10 nucleotides agree with TRBD1. Germline V gene lookup returns CDR1 SGHTA and CDR2 FQGNSA. With V trimmed by 2 bases and J by 3 bases, 4 bases remained unmatched. CDR3 size: 15 residues. The CDR3 coding sequence is TGTGCCAGCAGCTTACATTGGACAGGGGGCTACGAGCAGTACTTC. It codes for CASSLHWTGGYEQYF.

CDR3 coding DNA: TGTGCCAGCAGCCAGGGGCGGGGAGAGACCCAGTACTTC. Amino acids: CASSQGRGETQYF. J is TRBJ2-5 and V is TRBV3-1 (or the pseudogene TRBV3-2), with a possible D match to TRBD2 (6 bases). Between the trimmed V and J ends, which lost 3 bases and 4 bases, there was a span of 9 bases. The germline V gene encodes CDR1 LGHDT and CDR2 YNNKEL (reference sequence). The CDR3 extends over 13 amino acids.

This clone was found once. The chain links TRBV19 to TRBJ2-7, with 15 bases aligning to TRBD2. Germline CDR1 LNHDA, CDR2 SQIVND (reference sequence). V lost 7 bases and J lost 7; bases outside the gene matches: 8. The CDR3 sequence is 15 residues long. CDR3 region: CASKPGLAGGGEQYF. DNA for the CDR3: TGTGCCAGTAAACCGGGACTAGCGGGAGGCGGTGAGCAGTACTTC.